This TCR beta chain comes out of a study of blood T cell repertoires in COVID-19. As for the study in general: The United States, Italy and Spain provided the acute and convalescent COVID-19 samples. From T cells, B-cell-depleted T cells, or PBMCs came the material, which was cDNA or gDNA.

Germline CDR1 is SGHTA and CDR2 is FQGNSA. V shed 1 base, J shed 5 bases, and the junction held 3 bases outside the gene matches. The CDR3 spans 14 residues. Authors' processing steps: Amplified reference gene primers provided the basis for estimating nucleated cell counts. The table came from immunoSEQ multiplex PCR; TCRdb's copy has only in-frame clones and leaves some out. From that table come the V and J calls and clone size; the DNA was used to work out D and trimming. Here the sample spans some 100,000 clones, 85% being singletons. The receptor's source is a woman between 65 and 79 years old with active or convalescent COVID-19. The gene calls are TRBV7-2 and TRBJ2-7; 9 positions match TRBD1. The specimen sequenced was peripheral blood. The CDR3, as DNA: TGTGCCAGCAGCTTAGACAGGGGGCGTAACGAGCAGTACTTC. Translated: CASSLDRGRNEQYF.